This TCR beta chain was observed in a study of a mutant IDH1 vaccine in newly diagnosed glioma. Study in general: Following radiotherapy alone, or alongside temozolomide cycles, vaccination was started after an interval of 4-6 weeks. Therapy received beforehand was radiotherapy, temozolomide, or both, with most patients given both.

Turning to this clone: Its antigen is still unknown.

This CDR3 is 14 amino acids long. The germline gives CDR1 SNHLY, CDR2 FYNNEI. V dropped 5 bases and J dropped 4 bases, with 11 bases sitting between them. Noted time point: week 5, during vaccination. The investigators gave 300 ug of mutant IDH1 20-mer peptide in each vaccine dose, together with topical imiquimod. This table comes from immunoSEQ multiplex PCR, and its TCRdb copy is limited to in-frame clones, with some not included. Here the sample spans 40,000 to 60,000 clones, around 80% being singletons. The rearrangement uses TRBV2 and TRBJ2-2; D is uncertain. This receptor was taken from a woman in her thirties or forties with glioma. Sequences were derived from PBMCs, sampled from a glioma patient whose treatment included an IDH1 peptide vaccine. CDR3 sequence: CASSFSGLTGELFF. CDR3 coding DNA: TGTGCCAGCAGTTTCTCGGGCCTCACCGGGGAGCTGTTTTTT.